This T cell receptor beta chain was documented in a study of T-cell reconstitution after alpha-beta-depleted transplantation in children. Preparation of the TCRbeta library was carried out with unique molecular identifiers. TCRdb re-derived calls from the PCR reads in MiXCR, one entry per CDR3 protein. The sample contains around 600,000 distinct CDR3 sequences, 15% to 20% of which appear only once. V was clipped by 3 bases and J by 6 bases, with 8 bases between them. CDR1 is SQVTM and CDR2 is ANQGSEA in the germline V gene. This CDR3 has 11 amino acids. V and J are TRBV29-1 and TRBJ1-1; unclear D gene. The source material was PBMCs from the stem cell graft donor, sampled from the stem cell graft. The clonotype comes from a human donor who donated a stem cell graft to a child with acute myeloid leukemia. In DNA form, the CDR3 reads TGCAGCGTTGAGACGGGTGCTGAAGCTTTCTTT. Amino acid sequence: CSVETGAEAFF.